Listed here are 26 T cell receptor beta chains from one sample, sequenced in a study of blood T cell repertoires in COVID-19. Generated by immunoSEQ multiplex PCR, the TCRdb table keeps only in-frame clones and is missing some. The sample yields more than 300,000 clones, roughly 80% seen once. The specimen sequenced was PBMCs or T cells enriched from blood (not recorded which). The receptor source for this set is a woman in her forties or fifties who had recovered from COVID-19.

V and J are TRBV12-5 and TRBJ2-1; 10 bases are a match to TRBD1. Trimming took 0 bases from V and 4 from J; bases not matched to a gene: 9. Germline-derived CDR1 and CDR2 are LGHNT and FRNRAP. This CDR3 contains 18 residues. CDR3 amino acids: CASGLVRGPGQGYNEQFF. The CDR3 DNA is TGTGCTAGTGGTTTGGTACGAGGACCGGGACAGGGGTACAATGAGCAGTTCTTC.

The CDR3 bases are TGTGCCAGCAGCTTACCTGGCCAGCCCCAGCATTTT. Protein: CASSLPGQPQHF. The chain uses TRBV5-5 and TRBJ1-5; D gene uncertain. The CDR3 contains 12 residues. V lost 2 bases and J lost 7, with 7 bases in between. Germline CDR1 and CDR2: SGHKS and YYEKEE (reference sequence). Complete variable domain (other parts from reference TRBV5-5 and TRBJ1-5): DAGVTQSPTHLIKTRGQQVTLRCSPISGHKSVSWYQQVLGQGPQFIFQYYEKEERGRGNFPDRFSARQFPNYSSELNVNALLLGDSALYLCASSLPGQPQHFGDGTRLSIL.

This chain uses TRBV18 with TRBJ1-2; TRBD1 agrees at 10 bases. V lost 2 bases and J lost 3; bases outside the gene matches: 0. Germline lookup yields CDR1 KGHSH and CDR2 LQKENI. The length of the CDR3 is 14 residues. CDR3 coding DNA: TGTGCCAGCTCACCAGGGACAGGGGACTATGGCTACACCTTC. It translates to CASSPGTGDYGYTF.

This clone was found once. The chain couples TRBV30 to TRBJ2-3, with a weak D call TRBD2 (6 bases). V lost 0 bases, J lost 3 bases, and 13 bases lay in between. The CDR3 runs 15 residues. The germline CDR1 and CDR2 sequences are GTSNPN and SVGIG (reference sequence). In nucleotides, the CDR3 is TGTGCCTGGAGTGTACTCGGGGGTGGAACAGATACGCAGTATTTT. Its translation is CAWSVLGGGTDTQYF. Full variable domain (rest looked up from reference TRBV30 and TRBJ2-3): SQTIHQWPATLVQPVGSPLSLECTVEGTSNPNLYWYRQAAGRGLQLLFYSVGIGQISSEVPQNLSASRPQDRQFILSSKKLLLSDSGFYLCAWSVLGGGTDTQYFGPGTRLTVL.

The chain couples TRBV14 to TRBJ1-2, with 9 bases that match TRBD1. This CDR3 has 16 residues. Trimming cost V 3 bases and J 6 bases; bases outside gene matches: 11. Per the germline V gene, CDR1 is SGHDN and CDR2 is FVKESK. The CDR3 reads CASSHNLIQGADGYTF. The CDR3 DNA is TGTGCCAGCAGCCATAACCTAATACAGGGGGCTGATGGCTACACCTTC. The full variable domain, with the rest looked up from reference TRBV14 and TRBJ1-2, is EAGVTQFPSHSVIEKGQTVTLRCDPISGHDNLYWYRRVMGKEIKFLLHFVKESKQDESGMPNNRFLAERTGGTYSTLKVQPAELEDSGVYFCASSHNLIQGADGYTFGSGTRLTVV.

The rearrangement uses TRBV19 and TRBJ1-1; TRBD1 aligns across 7 bases. CDR1 is LNHDA, CDR2 SQIVND, per germline (reference sequence). CDR3 length: 15 amino acids. The V and J ends lost 1 base and 0 bases, in that order; junction bases with no gene match: 2. The CDR3 sequence is CASSIAGGLNTEAFF. The CDR3 bases are TGTGCCAGTAGTATAGCAGGGGGTTTGAACACTGAAGCTTTCTTT.

The chain links TRBV30 to TRBJ2-7; maybe TRBD1 (6 bases). The CDR3 covers 13 residues. Germline V gene data show CDR1 as GTSNPN and CDR2 as SVGIG (reference sequence). V gave up 4 bases and J gave up 3 bases, with 13 bases separating them. In DNA form, the CDR3 reads TGTGCCTGGACCCCGACAGGATTCTACGAGCAGTACTTC. It is translated as CAWTPTGFYEQYF.

In its sample, this clone was seen once. The chain joins TRBV5-5 to TRBJ1-4; the D gene is possibly TRBD1 (6 bases). Trimming cost V 4 bases and J 6 bases, with 16 bases left between them. The CDR3 is made up of 15 amino acids. Germline CDR1 SGHKS, CDR2 YYEKEE (reference sequence). The CDR3 sequence is CASSEQGFLDEKLFF. CDR3 nucleotide sequence: TGTGCCAGCAGCGAACAGGGCTTCCTCGATGAAAAACTGTTTTTT.

This sequence joins TRBV30 and TRBJ2-5; perhaps TRBD1 as D (6 bases). Germline V lookup: CDR1 GTSNPN, CDR2 SVGIG (reference sequence). V was shortened by 1 base and J by 3 bases, with 9 bases between the two germline ends. CDR3 length equals 13 residues. CDR3 sequence (DNA): TGTGCCTGGAGTGAGAGGGGGAAAGAGACCCAGTACTTC. This sequence encodes CAWSERGKETQYF.

The chain uses TRBV5-1 and TRBJ2-3; 8 bases match TRBD2. CDR3 length: 15 amino acids. V was clipped by 3 bases and J by 1 base; unmatched bases: 4. Germline V gene sequence: CDR1 SGHRS, CDR2 YFSETQ. For the CDR3, the DNA is TGCGCCAGCAGCTCTAGCGGGCGGGGCACAGATACGCAGTATTTT. Residues: CASSSSGRGTDTQYF. The variable domain in full, with the rest retrieved from reference TRBV5-1 and TRBJ2-3, is KAGVTQTPRYLIKTRGQQVTLSCSPISGHRSVSWYQQTPGQGLQFLFEYFSETQRNKGNFPGRFSGRQFSNSRSEMNVSTLELGDSALYLCASSSSGRGTDTQYFGPGTRLTVL.

The V gene is TRBV19, the J gene TRBJ2-6, with a possible D match to TRBD2 (5 bases). V lost 3 bases, J lost 0 bases, and 18 bases lay in between. Germline loops: CDR1 LNHDA, CDR2 SQIVND (reference sequence). This CDR3 comprises 19 residues. The CDR3 protein is CASSIPRLLGGSGANVLTF. DNA for the CDR3: TGTGCCAGTAGTATCCCCAGGCTGCTCGGAGGCTCTGGGGCCAACGTCCTGACTTTC.

The rearrangement joins TRBV16 to TRBJ2-5; D possibly corresponds to TRBD2 (5 bases). The V end was cut by 3 bases, the J end by 2 bases, with 10 bases between. The CDR3 covers 14 residues. Germline V gene sequence: CDR1 KGHSY, CDR2 FQNENV. DNA for the CDR3: TGTGCCAGCAGCCACCGGACTGTGCAAGAGACCCAGTACTTC. Translated, it gives CASSHRTVQETQYF. Combining the CDR3 with reference TRBV16 and TRBJ2-5 gives the whole variable domain GEEVAQTPKHLVRGEGQKAKLYCAPIKGHSYVFWYQQVLKNEFKFLISFQNENVFDETGMPKERFSAKCLPNSPCSLEIQATKLEDSAVYFCASSHRTVQETQYFGPGTRLLVL.

The V call is TRBV5-1, the J call TRBJ1-4; no reliable D call. The V end lost 0 bases, the J end lost 1 base, and 10 bases lay between the germline ends. From germline, CDR1 is SGHRS and CDR2 YFSETQ. The CDR3 is 16 residues long. In DNA form, the CDR3 reads TGCGCCAGCAGCTTGGGTACGCGTAGAACTAATGAAAAACTGTTTTTT. It specifies CASSLGTRRTNEKLFF.

The chain carries TRBV13 and TRBJ1-1; TRBD1 aligns across 9 bases. The CDR3 covers 17 residues. The germline V gene encodes CDR1 PRHDT and CDR2 FYEKMQ (reference sequence). After removal of 7 bases from V and 0 bases from J, the junction contained 12 bases not matched to a gene. The CDR3: CASTLPWTGDMNTEAFF. The DNA for the CDR3 is TGTGCCAGCACCCTGCCCTGGACAGGGGACATGAACACTGAAGCTTTCTTT.

CDR3 loop: CAWGAGNYGYTF. The DNA of the CDR3 is TGTGCCTGGGGGGCAGGTAACTATGGCTACACCTTC. The rearrangement uses TRBV30 and TRBJ1-2; possibly TRBD1 for D (5 bases). Trimming took off 5 bases at V and 1 base at J, with 8 bases between the two ends. The length of the CDR3 is 12 residues. Germline V lookup: CDR1 GTSNPN, CDR2 SVGIG (reference sequence).

This sequence joins TRBV28 and TRBJ1-1; perhaps TRBD1 as D (5 bases). The CDR3 runs to 15 residues. CDR1 and CDR2 (germline): MDHEN, SYDVKM. V shed 6 bases and J shed 1 base, with 15 bases lying between them. The CDR3 DNA follows: TGTGCCAGCAGCCCTCACGCGGGACCGAACACTGAAGCTTTCTTT. This codes for CASSPHAGPNTEAFF.

This chain connects TRBV5-6 to TRBJ2-5; tentative D call: TRBD1 (5 bases). Trimming shortened V by 0 bases and J by 4 bases, and 10 bases separated the two germline ends. The CDR3 sequence is 14 residues long. Germline CDR1 is SGHDT and CDR2 is YYEEEE. CDR3 in DNA: TGTGCCAGCAGCTTGGGTGGGGCCCCAGAGACCCAGTACTTC. This gives the protein CASSLGGAPETQYF.

The chain uses TRBV5-1 and TRBJ2-7; possible D gene TRBD2, 7 bases. The V and J ends lost 2 bases and 1 base respectively, with 13 bases between them. In germline, CDR1 is SGHRS, CDR2 YFSETQ. CDR3 size: 15 residues. The CDR3 DNA sequence: TGCGCCAGCAGCTTTGGCGGGGGCCGTTCCTACGAGCAGTACTTC. Translation gives CASSFGGGRSYEQYF.

This clone was seen a single time. V gene TRBV18 combines with J gene TRBJ1-2; D ambiguous. There are 13 residues in the CDR3. Trimming pared 6 bases from V and 4 bases from J, leaving 12 bases between. Germline assignment: CDR1 KGHSH and CDR2 LQKENI. The CDR3 region has the DNA TGTGCCAGCTCTCCGGGGTACCCCTATGGCTACACCTTC. Its translation is CASSPGYPYGYTF.

The gene calls are TRBV6-5 and TRBJ1-5, with TRBD1 as a possible D gene (5 bases). Germline V gives CDR1 MNHEY, CDR2 SVGAGI. This CDR3 has 15 amino acids. V dropped 0 bases and J dropped 7 bases, with 13 bases sitting between them. The CDR3 region is CASSYSWGRGQPQHF. The CDR3 DNA is TGTGCCAGCAGTTACTCGTGGGGTCGGGGGCAGCCCCAGCATTTT.

This sequence joins TRBV10-3 and TRBJ1-1; D gene unclear. V shed 6 bases and J shed 3 bases, with 11 bases lying between them. Germline V gene lookup returns CDR1 ENHRY and CDR2 SYGVKD. The CDR3 is 13 residues long. The CDR3 DNA reads TGTGCCATCAGCAGGACTGCGGACACTGAAGCTTTCTTT. This sequence encodes CAISRTADTEAFF.

The rearrangement links TRBV6-5 to TRBJ1-2, with unresolved D. The CDR3 covers 14 residues. Per the germline V gene, CDR1 is MNHEY and CDR2 is SVGAGI. Trimming stripped 0 bases from V and 6 bases from J, with 11 bases between. DNA for the CDR3: TGTGCCAGCAGTTACTCGCGGGGTTTCGATGGCTACACCTTC. Its translation: CASSYSRGFDGYTF.

The sample holds a few counts of this clone. The chain employs TRBV6-2 or TRBV6-3 and TRBJ2-1, with 8 bases that match TRBD2. V lost 0 bases, J lost 0 bases, and 10 bases stayed unmatched. CDR3 size: 19 residues. Looked up from germline, CDR1 is MNHEY and CDR2 is SVGEGT. DNA for the CDR3: TGTGCCAGCAGTTACTCGAGCACCCGGGAGGGCTTCTCCTACAATGAGCAGTTCTTC. This codes for CASSYSSTREGFSYNEQFF.

The chain recombines TRBV10-3 with TRBJ1-6; D ambiguous. This CDR3 has 15 residues. Germline CDR1 reads ENHRY; CDR2 reads SYGVKD. V was cut by 0 bases and J by 7 bases, with 10 bases left in between. In DNA form, the CDR3 reads TGTGCCATCAGTGAGTCGACAACTTTCAATTCACCCCTCCACTTT. Translating it yields CAISESTTFNSPLHF.

The chain couples TRBV6-5 to TRBJ1-2; D ambiguous. V was cut by 0 bases and J by 0 bases, with 8 bases left in between. The germline gives CDR1 MNHEY, CDR2 SVGAGI. The CDR3 covers 15 residues. The CDR3 nucleotides read TGTGCCAGCAGTTACTCTGGCAAAACTAACTATGGCTACACCTTC. It is translated as CASSYSGKTNYGYTF.

The chain recombines TRBV4-3 with TRBJ1-2; D might be TRBD1 (5 bases). CDR3 length: 16 residues. Between the trimmed V and J ends, which lost 1 base and 3 bases, there was a span of 15 bases. CDR1 and CDR2 from the germline V gene are LGHNA and YSLEER. CDR3 loop: CASSQAWEGPYYGYTF. CDR3 DNA sequence: TGCGCCAGCAGCCAAGCCTGGGAGGGACCCTACTATGGCTACACCTTC.